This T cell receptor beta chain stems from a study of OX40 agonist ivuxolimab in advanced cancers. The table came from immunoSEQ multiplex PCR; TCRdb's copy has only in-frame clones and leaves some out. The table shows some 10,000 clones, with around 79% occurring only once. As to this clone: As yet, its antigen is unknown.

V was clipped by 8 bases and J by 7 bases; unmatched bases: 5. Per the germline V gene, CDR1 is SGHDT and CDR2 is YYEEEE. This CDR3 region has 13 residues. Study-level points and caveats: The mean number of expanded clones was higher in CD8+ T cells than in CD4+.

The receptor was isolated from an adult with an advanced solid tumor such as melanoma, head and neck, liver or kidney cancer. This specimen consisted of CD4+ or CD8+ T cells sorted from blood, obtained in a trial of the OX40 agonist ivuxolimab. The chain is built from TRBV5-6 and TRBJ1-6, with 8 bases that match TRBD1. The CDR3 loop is CASGQGENSPLHF. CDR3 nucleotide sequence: TGTGCCAGTGGACAGGGTGAAAATTCACCCCTCCACTTT.